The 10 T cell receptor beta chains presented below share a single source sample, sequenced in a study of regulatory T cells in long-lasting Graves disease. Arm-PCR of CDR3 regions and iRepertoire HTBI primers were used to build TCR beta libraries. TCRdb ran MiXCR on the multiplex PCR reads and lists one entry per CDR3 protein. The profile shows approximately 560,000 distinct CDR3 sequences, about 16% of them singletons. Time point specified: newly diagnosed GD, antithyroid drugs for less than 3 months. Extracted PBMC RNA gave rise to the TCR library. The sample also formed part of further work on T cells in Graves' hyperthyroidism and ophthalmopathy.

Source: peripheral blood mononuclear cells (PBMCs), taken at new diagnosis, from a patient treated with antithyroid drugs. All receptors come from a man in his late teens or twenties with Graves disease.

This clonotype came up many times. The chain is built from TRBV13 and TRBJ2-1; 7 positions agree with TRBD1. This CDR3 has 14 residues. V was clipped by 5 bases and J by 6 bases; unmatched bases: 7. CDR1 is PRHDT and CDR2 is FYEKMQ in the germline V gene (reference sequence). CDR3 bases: TGTGCCAGCAGCCCATGGACAGGCAGCAATGAGCAGTTCTTC. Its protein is CASSPWTGSNEQFF. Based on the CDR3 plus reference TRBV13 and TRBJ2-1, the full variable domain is AAGVIQSPRHLIKEKRETATLKCYPIPRHDTVYWYQQGPGQDPQFLISFYEKMQSDKGSIPDRFSAQQFSDYHSELNMSSLELGDSALYFCASSPWTGSNEQFFGPGTRLTVL.

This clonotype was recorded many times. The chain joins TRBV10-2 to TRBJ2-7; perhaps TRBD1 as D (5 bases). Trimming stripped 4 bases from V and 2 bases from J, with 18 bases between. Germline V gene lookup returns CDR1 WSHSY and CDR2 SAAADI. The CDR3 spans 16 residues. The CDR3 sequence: CASSAELQAGTYEQYF. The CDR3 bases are TGCGCCAGCAGTGCGGAGCTTCAGGCAGGGACCTACGAGCAGTACTTC.

CDR3 nucleotides: TGCAGTGCTAGGATAGCAGCTACAGATACGCAGTATTTT. Protein product: CSARIAATDTQYF. This chain uses TRBV20-1 with TRBJ2-3; D unresolved. V dropped 3 bases and J dropped 3 bases, with 10 bases sitting between them. Looked up from germline, CDR1 is DFQATT and CDR2 is SNEGSKA (reference sequence). The CDR3 covers 13 residues.

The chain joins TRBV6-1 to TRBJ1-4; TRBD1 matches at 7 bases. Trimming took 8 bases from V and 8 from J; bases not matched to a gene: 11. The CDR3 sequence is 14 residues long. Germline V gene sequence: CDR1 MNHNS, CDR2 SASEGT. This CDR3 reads CASLLRGGGEKLFF. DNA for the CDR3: TGTGCCAGCCTCCTCAGGGGGGGGGGGGAAAAACTGTTTTTT.

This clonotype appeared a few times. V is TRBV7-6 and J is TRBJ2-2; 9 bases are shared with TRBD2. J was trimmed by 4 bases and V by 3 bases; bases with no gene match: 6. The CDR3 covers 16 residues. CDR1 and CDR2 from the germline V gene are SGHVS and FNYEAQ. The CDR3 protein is CASSLGPSGTTGELFF. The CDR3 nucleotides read TGTGCCAGCAGCTTGGGGCCTAGCGGGACCACCGGGGAGCTGTTTTTT.

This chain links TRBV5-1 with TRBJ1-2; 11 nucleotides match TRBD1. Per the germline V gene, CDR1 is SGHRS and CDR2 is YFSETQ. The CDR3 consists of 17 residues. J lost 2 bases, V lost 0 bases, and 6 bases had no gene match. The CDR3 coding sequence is TGCGCCAGCAGCTTGGGTGGACAGGGGGCGTCAAACTATGGCTACACCTTC. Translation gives CASSLGGQGASNYGYTF.

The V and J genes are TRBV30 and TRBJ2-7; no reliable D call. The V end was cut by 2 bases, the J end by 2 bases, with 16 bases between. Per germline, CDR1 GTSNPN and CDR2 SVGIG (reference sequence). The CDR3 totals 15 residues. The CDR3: CAWSTHLRWPYEQYF. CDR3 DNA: TGTGCCTGGAGTACTCACCTCAGGTGGCCCTACGAGCAGTACTTC.

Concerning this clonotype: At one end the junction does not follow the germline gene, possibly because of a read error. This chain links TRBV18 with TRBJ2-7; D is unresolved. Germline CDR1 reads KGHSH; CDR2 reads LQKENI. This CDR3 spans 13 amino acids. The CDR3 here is CASSPGPSNEQYF. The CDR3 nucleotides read TGTGCCAGCTCACCCGGGCCCTCCAACGAGCAGTACTTC.

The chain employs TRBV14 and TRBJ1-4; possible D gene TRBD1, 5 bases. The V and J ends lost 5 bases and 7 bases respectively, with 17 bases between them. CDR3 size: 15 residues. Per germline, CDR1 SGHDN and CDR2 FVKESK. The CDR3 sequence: CASSAGQGKFEKLFF. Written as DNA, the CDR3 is TGTGCCAGCAGCGCCGGACAAGGGAAGTTTGAAAAACTGTTTTTT.

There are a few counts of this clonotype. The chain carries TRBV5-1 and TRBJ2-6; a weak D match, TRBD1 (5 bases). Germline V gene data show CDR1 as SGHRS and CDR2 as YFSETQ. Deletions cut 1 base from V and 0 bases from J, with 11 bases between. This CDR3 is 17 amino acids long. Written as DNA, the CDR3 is TGCGCCAGCAGCTTGTACGCAGGGAACTCTGGGGCCAACGTCCTGACTTTC. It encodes CASSLYAGNSGANVLTF.